The present TCR beta chain was sequenced within a study of CD8 T cells in Susac syndrome. Random hexamers primed reverse transcription of about 0.45 to 1 ug RNA. TCRdb re-derived calls from the immunoSEQ multiplex PCR reads in MiXCR, one entry per CDR3 protein. The sample consists of over 100,000 distinct CDR3 sequences, under 96% of them appearing once. Trimming took 2 bases from V and 5 from J, leaving 12 bases between them. The V gene's germline CDR1 is KGHSH and CDR2 LQKENI. CDR3 length equals 14 residues. Sequences were obtained from CD4+ T cells from PBMCs. The chain couples TRBV18 to TRBJ2-5; TRBD1 is a possible D gene (6 bases). The receptor was isolated from a human donor with Susac syndrome. The CDR3 loop is CASSPGSQGETQYF. The CDR3 coding sequence is TGTGCCAGCTCACCAGGGAGCCAGGGGGAGACCCAGTACTTC.